Listed below are T cell receptor beta chains from one sample, sequenced in a study of tumor-infiltrating lymphocytes in primary liver carcinoma. TCRdb recomputed calls from the multiplex PCR reads with MiXCR, one row per CDR3 protein. Of about 200,000 distinct CDR3 sequences listed, 65% are singletons. The source material was peripheral blood. These receptors originate from an older woman with primary liver carcinoma and hepatitis B virus infection. The CDR3 runs from the conserved cysteine through the conserved F or W. D genes are given only for firm matches. Expanded clones are given a class, and other clones once, few, many or no size at all.

d_gene: .
abundance: .
v_gene: TRBV5-4
len: 15
j_gene: TRBJ2-1
CDR3aa: CASSLIGSTYNEQFF
CDR3nt: TGTGCCAGCAGCTTGATCGGTAGCACCTACAATGAGCAGTTCTTC

d_gene: .
abundance: many
v_gene: TRBV7-9
len: 11
j_gene: TRBJ2-2
CDR3aa: CASSSTGELFF
CDR3nt: TGTGCCAGCAGCTCCACCGGGGAGCTGTTTTTT

d_gene: .
abundance: .
v_gene: TRBV11-2
len: 13
j_gene: TRBJ2-5
CDR3aa: CAGSLEPEETKYF
CDR3nt: TGTGCCGGCAGCTTAGAGCCCGAAGAGACCAAGTACTTC

d_gene: .
abundance: .
v_gene: TRBV28
len: 15
j_gene: TRBJ2-5
CDR3aa: CASTLAIYNRETQYF
CDR3nt: TGTGCCAGCACCCTAGCGATATATAACAGAGAGACCCAGTACTTC

d_gene: .
abundance: many
v_gene: TRBV11-3
len: 11
j_gene: TRBJ2-2
CDR3aa: CASSLTGELFF
CDR3nt: TGTGCCAGCAGCTTAACCGGGGAGCTGTTTTTT

d_gene: .
abundance: .
v_gene: TRBV4-1
len: 17
j_gene: TRBJ2-6
CDR3aa: CASSQLVDNSGANVLTF
CDR3nt: TGCGCCAGCAGCCAACTCGTCGACAACTCTGGGGCCAACGTCCTGACTTTC

d_gene: TRBD1
abundance: many
v_gene: TRBV12-3/TRBV12-4
len: 19
j_gene: TRBJ2-6
CDR3aa: CASSPGTGGAFSGANVLTF
CDR3nt: TGTGCCAGCAGTCCCGGGACAGGGGGCGCCTTTTCTGGGGCCAACGTCCTGACTTTC

d_gene: TRBD1
abundance: .
v_gene: TRBV12-3/TRBV12-4
len: 13
j_gene: TRBJ2-7
CDR3aa: CASSATGGYEQYF
CDR3nt: TGCGCCAGCAGCGCTACAGGGGGCTACGAGCAGTACTTC

d_gene: TRBD1
abundance: .
v_gene: TRBV11-3
len: 15
j_gene: TRBJ2-7
CDR3aa: CASSLGLGGSLEQYF
CDR3nt: TGTGCCAGCAGCTTGGGGTTAGGGGGCTCCCTCGAGCAGTACTTC

d_gene: .
abundance: many
v_gene: TRBV6-5
len: 14
j_gene: TRBJ1-2
CDR3aa: CASSRNDGNYGYTF
CDR3nt: TGTGCCAGCAGTCGAAACGACGGAAACTATGGCTACACCTTC

d_gene: .
abundance: .
v_gene: TRBV4-1
len: 15
j_gene: TRBJ1-1
CDR3aa: CVSSQSPVLNTEAFF
CDR3nt: TGCGTCAGCAGCCAGTCTCCGGTCTTGAACACCGAAGCTTTCTTT

d_gene: .
abundance: .
v_gene: TRBV11-2
len: 17
j_gene: TRBJ2-2
CDR3aa: CASSLGQTGVRTGELFF
CDR3nt: TGTGCCAGCAGCTTAGGGCAAACGGGAGTGCGCACCGGGGAGTTGTTTTTT

d_gene: TRBD1
abundance: many
v_gene: TRBV14
len: 15
j_gene: TRBJ1-1
CDR3aa: CASSQVGQLNTEAFF
CDR3nt: TGTGCCAGCAGCCAAGTGGGACAGTTGAACACTGAAGCTTTCTTT

d_gene: TRBD2
abundance: medium-sized
v_gene: TRBV11-2
len: 15
j_gene: TRBJ2-7
CDR3aa: CASSRRTSGSGEQYF
CDR3nt: TGTGCCAGCAGCAGAAGGACTAGCGGGAGTGGCGAGCAGTACTTC

d_gene: .
abundance: .
v_gene: TRBV6-5
len: 13
j_gene: TRBJ2-1
CDR3aa: CASCYSGSSEQFF
CDR3nt: TGTGCCAGCTGTTACTCGGGTAGTTCCGAGCAGTTCTTC

d_gene: .
abundance: .
v_gene: TRBV11-2
len: 14
j_gene: TRBJ2-7
CDR3aa: CASNPDFRLCERYF
CDR3nt: TGTGCCAGCAACCCAGATTTCCGTCTGTGCGAGCGGTACTTC

d_gene: TRBD1
abundance: many
v_gene: TRBV11-2
len: 15
j_gene: TRBJ2-7
CDR3aa: CASSFRDRTNYEQYF
CDR3nt: TGTGCCAGCAGCTTCAGGGACAGGACGAACTACGAGCAGTACTTC

d_gene: .
abundance: .
v_gene: TRBV11-2
len: 12
j_gene: TRBJ2-3
CDR3aa: CVSSWGGDTQYF
CDR3nt: TGTGTCAGCAGTTGGGGCGGAGATACGCAGTATTTT

d_gene: TRBD2
abundance: few
v_gene: TRBV5-1
len: 17
j_gene: TRBJ2-1
CDR3aa: CASSVGSLAGAGNEQFF
CDR3nt: TGCGCCAGCAGCGTGGGCTCCCTAGCGGGAGCTGGTAATGAGCAGTTCTTC

d_gene: .
abundance: few
v_gene: TRBV5-1
len: 14
j_gene: TRBJ2-7
CDR3aa: CASSSYRDSYEQYF
CDR3nt: TGCGCCAGCAGCTCGTACAGGGACTCCTACGAGCAGTACTTC

d_gene: TRBD2
abundance: few
v_gene: TRBV5-6
len: 16
j_gene: TRBJ2-2
CDR3aa: CASSTRGGYLTGELFF
CDR3nt: TGTGCCAGCAGCACCCGGGGGGGATATCTCACCGGGGAGCTGTTTTTT

d_gene: .
abundance: many
v_gene: TRBV29-1
len: 14
j_gene: TRBJ1-1
CDR3aa: CSCWGGGGNTEAFF
CDR3nt: TGCAGCTGTTGGGGTGGGGGGGGAAACACTGAAGCTTTCTTT